This T cell receptor beta chain comes out of a study of blood T cell repertoires in COVID-19. For the study at large: T cells, B-cell-depleted T cells, or PBMCs provided the cDNA or gDNA that served as material.

Germline-derived CDR1 and CDR2 are SGHTA and FQGNSA. Trimming took 1 base from V and 4 from J, leaving 10 bases between them. The CDR3 is 14 residues long. Authors' methods: For nucleated cells, counts were estimated from reference gene primer amplification. Some clones are missing from TCRdb's copy, which holds only in-frame ones; the method was immunoSEQ multiplex PCR. V, J and clone size derive from that table, while D and trimming were established from the DNA sequence. The data contain about 180,000 clones, 82% of them seen just once; the ten biggest clones take up about 8.4%. The gene calls are TRBV7-2 and TRBJ1-1; D is uncertain. This TCR came from a woman in her 70s with acute or convalescent COVID-19. Sequenced sample: peripheral blood. CDR3 nucleotide sequence: TGTGCCAGCAGCTTAGTTGTACAGTCCACTGAAGCTTTCTTT. It codes for CASSLVVQSTEAFF.